This T cell receptor beta chain was obtained from a study of cytomegalovirus exposure and HLA in healthy donors. Study-wide results and limits: For most TCR beta V segments, an earlier analysis put the productive rate at about 87% or about 30% of the time. TCR beta chain V- and J-gene trimming was linked, in a later analysis, to a missense variant in DCLRE1C.

PCR employed 60 Vbeta and 13 Jbeta primers. The protocol was immunoSEQ multiplex PCR, while the TCRdb copy is restricted to in-frame clones and leaves out a portion. Of over 150,000 clones listed, 77% are singletons. This clone has more than one count but fewer than ten. Antigen specificity is unknown. Sequenced input: PBMCs. The sequence was obtained from a woman in her thirties or forties in good health and CMV-seropositive.

The CDR3 DNA sequence: TGTGCCAGCAGCCAACCGGGTAGCGGGCCTAACACCGGGGAGCTGTTTTTT. This codes for CASSQPGSGPNTGELFF. This rearrangement joins TRBV9 to TRBJ2-2; 7 bases map to TRBD2. With 4 bases clipped from V and 2 bases from J, the junction kept 11 bases outside the gene matches. There are 17 residues in the CDR3. Germline CDR1 is SGDLS and CDR2 is YYNGEE.